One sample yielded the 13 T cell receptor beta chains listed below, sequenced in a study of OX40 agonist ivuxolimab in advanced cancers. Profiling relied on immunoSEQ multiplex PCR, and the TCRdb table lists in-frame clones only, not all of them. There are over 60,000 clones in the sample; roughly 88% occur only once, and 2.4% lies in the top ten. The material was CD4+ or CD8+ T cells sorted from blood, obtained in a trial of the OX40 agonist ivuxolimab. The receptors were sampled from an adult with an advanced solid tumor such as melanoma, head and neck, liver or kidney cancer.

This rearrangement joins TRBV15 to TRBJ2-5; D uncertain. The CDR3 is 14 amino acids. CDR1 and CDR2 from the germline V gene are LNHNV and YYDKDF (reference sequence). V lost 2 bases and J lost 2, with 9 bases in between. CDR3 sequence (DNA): TGTGCCACCAGCAGAAATGCGACTCAAGAGACCCAGTACTTC. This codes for CATSRNATQETQYF.

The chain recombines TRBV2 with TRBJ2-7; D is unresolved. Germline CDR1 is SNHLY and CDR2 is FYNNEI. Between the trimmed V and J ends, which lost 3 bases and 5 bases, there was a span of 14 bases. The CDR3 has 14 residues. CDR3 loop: CASSDQNLVHEQYF. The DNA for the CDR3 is TGTGCCAGCAGTGACCAAAATCTGGTCCACGAGCAGTACTTC.

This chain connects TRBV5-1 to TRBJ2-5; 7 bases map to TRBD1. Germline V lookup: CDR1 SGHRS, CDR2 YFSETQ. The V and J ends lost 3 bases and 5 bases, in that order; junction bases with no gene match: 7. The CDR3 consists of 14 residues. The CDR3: CASSWDSGQETQYF. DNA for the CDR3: TGCGCCAGCAGCTGGGACAGCGGACAGGAGACCCAGTACTTC.

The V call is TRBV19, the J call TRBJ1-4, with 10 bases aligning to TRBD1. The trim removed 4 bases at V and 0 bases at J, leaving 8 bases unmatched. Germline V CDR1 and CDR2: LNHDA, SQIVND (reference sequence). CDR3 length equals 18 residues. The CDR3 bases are TGTGCCAGTAGTAGACAGGGGGCTCGAGTTGCAACTAATGAAAAACTGTTTTTT. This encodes CASSRQGARVATNEKLFF.

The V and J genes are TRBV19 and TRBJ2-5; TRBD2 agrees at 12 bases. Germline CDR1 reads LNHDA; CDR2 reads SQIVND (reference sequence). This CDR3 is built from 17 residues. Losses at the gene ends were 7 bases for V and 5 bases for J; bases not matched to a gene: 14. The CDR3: CASNGPSRLAGAETQYF. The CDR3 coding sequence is TGTGCCAGTAACGGACCCTCCAGACTAGCGGGGGCCGAGACCCAGTACTTC.

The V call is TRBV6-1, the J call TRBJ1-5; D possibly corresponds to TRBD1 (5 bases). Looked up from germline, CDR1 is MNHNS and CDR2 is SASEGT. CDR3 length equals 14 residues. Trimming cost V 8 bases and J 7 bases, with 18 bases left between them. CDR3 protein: CASLPETGWQPQHF. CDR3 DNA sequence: TGTGCCAGCTTGCCCGAAACAGGTTGGCAGCCCCAGCATTTT.

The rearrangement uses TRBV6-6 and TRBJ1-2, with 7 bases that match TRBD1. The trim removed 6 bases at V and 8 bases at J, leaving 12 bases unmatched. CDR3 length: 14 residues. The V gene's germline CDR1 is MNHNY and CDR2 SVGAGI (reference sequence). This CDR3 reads CASSWDSAVGGYTF. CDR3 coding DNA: TGTGCCAGCAGCTGGGACAGCGCGGTTGGAGGCTACACCTTC.

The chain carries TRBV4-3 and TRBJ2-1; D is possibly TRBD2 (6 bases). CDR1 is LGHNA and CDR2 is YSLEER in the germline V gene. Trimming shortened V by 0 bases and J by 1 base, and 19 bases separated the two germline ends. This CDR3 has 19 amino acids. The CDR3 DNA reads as TGCGCCAGCAGCCAAGATATGGGGGGTCTCGTTGGGTCCTACAATGAGCAGTTCTTC. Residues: CASSQDMGGLVGSYNEQFF.

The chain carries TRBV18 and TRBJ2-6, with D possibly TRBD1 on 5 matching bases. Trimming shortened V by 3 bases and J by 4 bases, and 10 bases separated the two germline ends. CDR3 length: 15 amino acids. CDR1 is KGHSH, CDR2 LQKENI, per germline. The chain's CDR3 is CASSPDRPGANVLTF. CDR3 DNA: TGTGCCAGCTCACCCGACAGACCCGGGGCCAACGTCCTGACTTTC.

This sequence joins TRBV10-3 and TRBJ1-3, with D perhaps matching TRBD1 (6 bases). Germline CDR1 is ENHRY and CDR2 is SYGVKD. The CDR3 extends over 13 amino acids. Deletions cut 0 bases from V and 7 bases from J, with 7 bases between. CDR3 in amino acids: CAISESTGNTIYF. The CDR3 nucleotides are TGTGCCATCAGTGAGTCCACAGGGAACACCATATATTTT.

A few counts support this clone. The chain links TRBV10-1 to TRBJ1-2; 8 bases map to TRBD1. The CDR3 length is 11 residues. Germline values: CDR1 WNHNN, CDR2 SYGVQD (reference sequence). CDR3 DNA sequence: TGCCCCATGACAGGGGTCAGTGGCTACACCTTC. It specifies CPMTGVSGYTF.

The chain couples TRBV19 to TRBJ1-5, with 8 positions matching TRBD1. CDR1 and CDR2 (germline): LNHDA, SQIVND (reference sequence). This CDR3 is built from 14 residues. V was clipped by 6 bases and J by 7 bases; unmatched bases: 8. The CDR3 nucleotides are TGTGCCAGTAGGACAGGGGATGGGTGGCAGCCCCAGCATTTT. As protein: CASRTGDGWQPQHF.

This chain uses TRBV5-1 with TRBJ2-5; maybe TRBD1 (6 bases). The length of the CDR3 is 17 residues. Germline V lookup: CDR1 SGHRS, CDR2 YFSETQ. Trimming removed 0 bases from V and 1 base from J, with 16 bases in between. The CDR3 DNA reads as TGCGCCAGCAGCTTGGGGGTTAGTGGGACACTCCAAGAGACCCAGTACTTC. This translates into CASSLGVSGTLQETQYF.